This TCR beta chain was sequenced during a study of T cells after yellow fever vaccination. Study-level information: Fractions of low cell number were prepared using SMART-Seq v4 Ultra Low Input.

This clonotype has only a few counts. CDR1 is LGHNA, CDR2 YSLEER, per germline. This CDR3 has 16 amino acids. V lost 0 bases to trimming and J lost 0 bases, with 10 bases between them. TCRdb re-called the 5' RACE reads with MiXCR, one entry per CDR3 protein. The data hold hundreds of thousands of distinct CDR3 sequences, with roughly 14% observed a single time. The chain has TRBV4-3 and TRBJ2-3; D gene uncertain. The sequence was obtained from a man aged 30-40 years who received the YFV17D yellow fever vaccine. The material sequenced was PBMCs, taken on the day of the yellow fever booster vaccination. CDR3 sequence (DNA): TGCGCCAGCAGCCAAGATATTGCGCGCAGCACAGATACGCAGTATTTT. Protein product: CASSQDIARSTDTQYF.